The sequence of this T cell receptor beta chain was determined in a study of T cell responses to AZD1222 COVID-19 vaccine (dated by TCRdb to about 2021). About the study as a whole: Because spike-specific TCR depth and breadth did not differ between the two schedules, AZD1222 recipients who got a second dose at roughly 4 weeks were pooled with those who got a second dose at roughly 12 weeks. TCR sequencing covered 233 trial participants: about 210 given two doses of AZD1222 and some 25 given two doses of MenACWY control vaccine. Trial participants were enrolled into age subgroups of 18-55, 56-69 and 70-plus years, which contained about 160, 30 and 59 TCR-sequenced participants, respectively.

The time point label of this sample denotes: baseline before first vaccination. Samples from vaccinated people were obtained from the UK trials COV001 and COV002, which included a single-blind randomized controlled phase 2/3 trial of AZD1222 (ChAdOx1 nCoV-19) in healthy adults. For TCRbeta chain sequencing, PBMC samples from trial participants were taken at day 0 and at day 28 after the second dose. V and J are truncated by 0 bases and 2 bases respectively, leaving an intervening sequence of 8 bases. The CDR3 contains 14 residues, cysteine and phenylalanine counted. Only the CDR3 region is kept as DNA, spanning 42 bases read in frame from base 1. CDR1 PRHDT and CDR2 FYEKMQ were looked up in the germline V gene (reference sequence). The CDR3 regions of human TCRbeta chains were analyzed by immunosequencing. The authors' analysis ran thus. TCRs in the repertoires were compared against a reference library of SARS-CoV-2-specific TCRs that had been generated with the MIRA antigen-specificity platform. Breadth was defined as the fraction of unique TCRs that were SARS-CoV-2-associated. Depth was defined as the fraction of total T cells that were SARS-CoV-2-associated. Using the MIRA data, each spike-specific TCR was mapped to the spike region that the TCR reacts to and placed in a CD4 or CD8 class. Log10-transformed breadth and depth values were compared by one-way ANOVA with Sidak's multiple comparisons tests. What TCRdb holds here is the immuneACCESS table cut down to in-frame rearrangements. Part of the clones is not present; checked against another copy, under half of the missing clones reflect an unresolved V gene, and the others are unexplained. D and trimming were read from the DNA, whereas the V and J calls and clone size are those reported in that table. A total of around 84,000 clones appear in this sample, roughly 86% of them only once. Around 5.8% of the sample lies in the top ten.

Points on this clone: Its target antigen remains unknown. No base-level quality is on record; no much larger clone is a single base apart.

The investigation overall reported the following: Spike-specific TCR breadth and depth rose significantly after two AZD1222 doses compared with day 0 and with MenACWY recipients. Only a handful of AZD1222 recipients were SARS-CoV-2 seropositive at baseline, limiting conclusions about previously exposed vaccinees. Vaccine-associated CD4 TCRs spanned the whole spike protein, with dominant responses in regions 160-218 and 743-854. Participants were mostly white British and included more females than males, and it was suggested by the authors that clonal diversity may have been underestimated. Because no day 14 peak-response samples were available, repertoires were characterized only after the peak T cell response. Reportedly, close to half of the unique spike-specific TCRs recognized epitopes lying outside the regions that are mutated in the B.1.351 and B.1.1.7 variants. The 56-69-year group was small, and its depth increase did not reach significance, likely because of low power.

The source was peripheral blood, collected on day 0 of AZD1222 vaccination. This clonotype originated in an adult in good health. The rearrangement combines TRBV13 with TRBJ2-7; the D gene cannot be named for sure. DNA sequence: TGTGCCAGCAGCTTAGGGACACTGACCTACGAGCAGTACTTC. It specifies CASSLGTLTYEQYF.